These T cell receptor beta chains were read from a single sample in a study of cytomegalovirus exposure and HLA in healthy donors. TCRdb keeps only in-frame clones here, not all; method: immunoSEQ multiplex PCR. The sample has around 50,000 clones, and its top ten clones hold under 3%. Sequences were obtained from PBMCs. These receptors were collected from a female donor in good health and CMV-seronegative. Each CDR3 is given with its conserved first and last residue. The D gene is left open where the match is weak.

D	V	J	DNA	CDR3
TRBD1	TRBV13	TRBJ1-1	TGTGCCAGCAGCCTCCAAGCAGGGGGCGGGAACACTGAAGCTTTCTTT	CASSLQAGGGNTEAFF
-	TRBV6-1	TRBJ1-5	TGTGCCAGCAGTGAAGACGGAGGGACTGAACCCCAGCATTTT	CASSEDGGTEPQHF
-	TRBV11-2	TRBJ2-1	TGTGCCAGCAGCTTAGAATCCTTACTAGGTATAAATGAGCAGTTCTTC	CASSLESLLGINEQFF
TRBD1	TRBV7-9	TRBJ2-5	TGTGCCAGCAGCTCCACAGGGGGCGCAAGTCTCGAGACCCAGTACTTC	CASSSTGGASLETQYF
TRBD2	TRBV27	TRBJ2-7	TGTGCCAGCAGTTGGAAACTAGCGGGAGGCGAGCAGTACTTC	CASSWKLAGGEQYF
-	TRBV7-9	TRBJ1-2	TGTGCCAGTGTCGGGGTTCACTATGGCTACACCTTC	CASVGVHYGYTF
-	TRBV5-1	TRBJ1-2	TGCGCCAGCAGCTTGGACAGGGTAGGGGGCTACACCTTC	CASSLDRVGGYTF
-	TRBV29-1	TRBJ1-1	TGCAGCGTTAAGCTTCAAGTAAACACTGAAGCTTTCTTT	CSVKLQVNTEAFF
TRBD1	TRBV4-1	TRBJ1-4	TGCGCCAGCAGCCCGATCACAGGGGCAACTAATGAAAAACTGTTTTTT	CASSPITGATNEKLFF
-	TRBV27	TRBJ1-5	TGTGCCAGCGGGGTTTACAGGAATAGCAATCAGCCCCAGCATTTT	CASGVYRNSNQPQHF
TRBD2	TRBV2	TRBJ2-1	TGTGCCAGCAGTCTAAACAGCGGGGCATCCTACAATGAGCAGTTCTTC	CASSLNSGASYNEQFF
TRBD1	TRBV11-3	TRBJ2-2	TGTGCCAGCAGCCAAGACAGGGGGAACACCGGGGAGCTGTTTTTT	CASSQDRGNTGELFF
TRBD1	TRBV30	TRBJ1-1	TGTGCCTGGAGGGGGGACAGGGATCCGAAAATTGAAGCTTTCTTT	CAWRGDRDPKIEAFF
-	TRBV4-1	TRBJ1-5	TGCGCCAGCAGCCAAGAAAGACTTCCGAATCAGCCCCAGCATTTT	CASSQERLPNQPQHF
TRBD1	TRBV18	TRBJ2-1	TGTGCCAGCTCACCATTTACCCGGGACAGGGGCTACAATGAGCAGTTCTTC	CASSPFTRDRGYNEQFF
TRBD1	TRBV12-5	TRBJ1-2	TGTGCTAGTGGTTTGGCGGACAGGCACTATGGCTACACCTTC	CASGLADRHYGYTF
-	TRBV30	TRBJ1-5	TGTGCCTGGAGTGGTTGGAGGGCCCACGATCAGCCCCAGCATTTT	CAWSGWRAHDQPQHF
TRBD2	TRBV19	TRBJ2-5	TGTGCCAGTAGTGAGGGACTAGCGGGGGTAGAGACCCAGTACTTC	CASSEGLAGVETQYF
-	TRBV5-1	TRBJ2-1	TGCGCCAGCAGCCACTCGCGGGTAGGGGGCAATGAGCAGTTCTTC	CASSHSRVGGNEQFF
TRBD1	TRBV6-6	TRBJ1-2	TGTGCCAGCAGTGACAGGGACGGGAGCTATGGCTACACCTTC	CASSDRDGSYGYTF
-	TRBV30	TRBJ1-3	TGTGCCTGGAGTGGCGGGGGAAACACCATATATTTT	CAWSGGGNTIYF
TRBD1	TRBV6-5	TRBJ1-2	TGTGCCAGCAGTTTACAGGGGCGGAGTGGCTACACCTTC	CASSLQGRSGYTF
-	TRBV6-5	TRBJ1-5	TGTGCCAGCAGTCTTTACAGGGACCAGCCCCAGCATTTT	CASSLYRDQPQHF
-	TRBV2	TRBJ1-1	TGTGCCAGCAGTTTCCAGGGTTCCCAAACCTCTGAAGCTTTCTTT	CASSFQGSQTSEAFF
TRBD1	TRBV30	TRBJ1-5	TGTGCCTGGAGTGTACGAGGGCAGGGGGGAGGCAATCAGCCCCAGCATTTT	CAWSVRGQGGGNQPQHF
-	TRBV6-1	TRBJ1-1	TGTGCCAGCAACCTGGGAGTGGCTTCGAACACTGAAGCTTTCTTT	CASNLGVASNTEAFF
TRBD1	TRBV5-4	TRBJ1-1	TGTGCCAGCAGCTTGGCAACGACAGGGGGTCGAGCTTTCTTT	CASSLATTGGRAFF
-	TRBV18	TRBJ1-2	TGTGCCAGCTCACCACAGGCAGGGGATGGCTACACCTTC	CASSPQAGDGYTF
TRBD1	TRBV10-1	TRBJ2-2	TGCGCCAGCAGGGCCGGGACAGGGGCCACCGGGGAGCTGTTTTTT	CASRAGTGATGELFF
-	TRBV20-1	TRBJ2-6	TGCAGTGCCGGCGGGACCAACGTCCTGACTTTC	CSAGGTNVLTF
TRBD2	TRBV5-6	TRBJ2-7	TGTGCCAGCAGCTTGCCCCGGACTAGCGGCCACTACGAGCAGTACTTC	CASSLPRTSGHYEQYF